The T cell receptor (beta chain) under discussion was sequenced for a study of tumor and adjacent non-tumor tissue in lung cancer. The V end lost 3 bases, the J end lost 10 bases, and 22 bases lay between the germline ends. This CDR3 contains 16 residues. CDR1 and CDR2 (germline): MGHRA, YSYEKL. The library came from three nested PCR rounds adapted from ARM-PCR protocols. One entry per CDR3 protein, called by TCRdb with MiXCR from the multiplex PCR reads. This table holds 75,000 to 80,000 distinct CDR3 sequences, roughly 80% found once. The template was RNA from unsorted bulk tissue. Worth noting for this clonotype: This likely comes from a read error, as the CDR3 has no conserved phenylalanine or tryptophan at its end.

The receptor's source is a woman in her fifties or sixties with non-small cell lung cancer. The chain has TRBV4-1 and TRBJ2-1; possibly TRBD1 or TRBD2 for D (5 bases each). The sequencing input was lung tumor tissue. CDR3 amino acids: CASSHATPIGTSEQFV. The CDR3 DNA reads as TGCGCCAGCAGCCACGCTACGCCGATAGGGACGAGCGAGCAGTTCGTC.